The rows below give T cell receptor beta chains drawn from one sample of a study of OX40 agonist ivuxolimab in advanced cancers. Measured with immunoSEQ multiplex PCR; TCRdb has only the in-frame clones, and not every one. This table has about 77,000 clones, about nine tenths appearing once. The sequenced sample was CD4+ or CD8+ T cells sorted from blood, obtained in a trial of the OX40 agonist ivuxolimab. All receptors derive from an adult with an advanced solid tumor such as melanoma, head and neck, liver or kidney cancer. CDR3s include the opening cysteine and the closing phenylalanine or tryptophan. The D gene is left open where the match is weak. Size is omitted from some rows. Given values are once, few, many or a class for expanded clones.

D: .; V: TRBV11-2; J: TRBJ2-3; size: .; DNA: TGTGCCAGCAGCTTATCCGATACGCAGTATTTT; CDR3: CASSLSDTQYF
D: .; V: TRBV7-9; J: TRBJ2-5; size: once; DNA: TGTGCCAGCAGCGGTATGACGGTGGAGTACTTC; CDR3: CASSGMTVEYF
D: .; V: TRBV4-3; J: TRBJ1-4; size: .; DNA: TGCGCCAGCAGCCAAGATATCGGGGGACGAAAGCTGTTTTTT; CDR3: CASSQDIGGRKLFF
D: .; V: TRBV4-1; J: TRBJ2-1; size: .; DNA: TGCGCCAGCAGCCAAGAGCAGGGGTGGAGATACAATGAGCAGTTCTTC; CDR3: CASSQEQGWRYNEQFF
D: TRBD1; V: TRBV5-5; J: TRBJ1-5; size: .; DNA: TGTGCCAGCAGCCGGATCGGACAGGTTCTTCAGCCCCAGCATTTT; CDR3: CASSRIGQVLQPQHF
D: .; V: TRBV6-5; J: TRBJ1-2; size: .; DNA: TGTGCCAGCAGTTTAACCGGGACCGGCGGGGGTGGCTACACCTTC; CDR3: CASSLTGTGGGGYTF
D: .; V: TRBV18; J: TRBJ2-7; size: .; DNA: TGTGCCAGCTCACCGTCTCGACAGCAGGCCTACGAGCAGTACTTC; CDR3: CASSPSRQQAYEQYF
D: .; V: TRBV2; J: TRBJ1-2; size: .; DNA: TGTGCCAGCGGGGCTGAGGAGGATGGCTACACCTTC; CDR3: CASGAEEDGYTF
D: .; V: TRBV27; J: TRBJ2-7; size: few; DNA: TGTGCCAGCAGTTTTCTCAGGGGACACGAGCAGTACTTC; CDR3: CASSFLRGHEQYF
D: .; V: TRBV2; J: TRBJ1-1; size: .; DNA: TGTGCCAGCAGGGGCACAGGGATCGGTGAAGCTTTCTTT; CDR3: CASRGTGIGEAFF
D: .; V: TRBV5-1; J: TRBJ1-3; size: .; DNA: TGCGCCAGCAGACCTTGGACAGATGGAAACACCATATATTTT; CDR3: CASRPWTDGNTIYF
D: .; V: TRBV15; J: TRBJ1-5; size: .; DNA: TGTGCCACCAGCAGAGTGGCGGGGGGTTGGCAGCCCCAGCATTTT; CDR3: CATSRVAGGWQPQHF
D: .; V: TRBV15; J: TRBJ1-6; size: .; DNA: TGTGCCACCAGCAGAGAGTGGGAATCACCCCTCCACTTT; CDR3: CATSREWESPLHF
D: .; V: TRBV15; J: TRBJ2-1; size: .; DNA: TGTGCCACCAGCACAGGGGCGCTGGCGGGGGTAGCGAATGAGCAGTTCTTC; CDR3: CATSTGALAGVANEQFF
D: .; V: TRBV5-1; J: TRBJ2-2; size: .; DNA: TGCGCCAGCAGCACGCAGGGCCCCACCGGGGAGCTGTTTTTT; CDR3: CASSTQGPTGELFF
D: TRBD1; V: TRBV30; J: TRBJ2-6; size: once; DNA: TGTGCCTGGAGTGATTACAGGGGTTCCGGGGCCAACGTCCTGACTTTC; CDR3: CAWSDYRGSGANVLTF
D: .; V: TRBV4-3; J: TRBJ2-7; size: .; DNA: TGCGCCAGCAGCCGAGGACGACAGGGGGCAAGCGGGAGGGCCCCCTACGAGCAGTACTTC; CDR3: CASSRGRQGASGRAPYEQYF
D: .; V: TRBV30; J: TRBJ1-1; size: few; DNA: TGTGCCAGCCGGTTGGGTGTCAGCACTGAAGCTTTCTTT; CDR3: CASRLGVSTEAFF
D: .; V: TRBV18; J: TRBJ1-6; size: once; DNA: TGTGCCAGCTCACCGGACGGCACGAGAACACCCCTCCACTTT; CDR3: CASSPDGTRTPLHF
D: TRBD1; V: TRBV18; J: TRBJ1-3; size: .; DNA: TGTGCCAGCTCACCACGCAGGGGGCTTGGAAACACCATATATTTT; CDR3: CASSPRRGLGNTIYF
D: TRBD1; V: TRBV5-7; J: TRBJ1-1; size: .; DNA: TGTGCCAGCAGCTTGGCGGGGCGGGACAGGGAATCGGACACTGAAGCTTTCTTT; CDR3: CASSLAGRDRESDTEAFF
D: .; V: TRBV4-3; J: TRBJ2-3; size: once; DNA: TGCGCCAGCAGCCAAGAAGTCAGGACTACGCAGTATTTT; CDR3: CASSQEVRTTQYF
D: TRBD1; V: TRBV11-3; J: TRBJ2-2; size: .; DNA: TGTGCCAGCAGCTTACATTCAGGGGGCAGCGGGGAGCTGTTTTTT; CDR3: CASSLHSGGSGELFF